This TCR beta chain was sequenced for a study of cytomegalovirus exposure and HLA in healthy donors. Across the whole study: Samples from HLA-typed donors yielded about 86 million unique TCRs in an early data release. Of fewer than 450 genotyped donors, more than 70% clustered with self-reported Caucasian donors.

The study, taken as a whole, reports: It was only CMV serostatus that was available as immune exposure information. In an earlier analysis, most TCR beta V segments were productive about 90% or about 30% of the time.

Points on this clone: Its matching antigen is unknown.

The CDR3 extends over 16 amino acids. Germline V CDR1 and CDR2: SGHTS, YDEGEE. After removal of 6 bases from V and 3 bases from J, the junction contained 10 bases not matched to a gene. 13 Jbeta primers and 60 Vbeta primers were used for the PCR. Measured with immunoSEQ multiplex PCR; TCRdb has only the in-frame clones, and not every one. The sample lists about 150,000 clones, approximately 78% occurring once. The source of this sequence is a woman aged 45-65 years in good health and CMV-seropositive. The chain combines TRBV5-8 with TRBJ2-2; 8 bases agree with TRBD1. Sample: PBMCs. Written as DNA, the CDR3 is TGTGCCAGCACCACCGGGACAGGCGACTACACCGGGGAGCTGTTTTTT. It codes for CASTTGTGDYTGELFF.